The clone carrying this T cell receptor beta chain was found once. Its antigen is currently unknown. This sample is drawn from a study of cytomegalovirus exposure and HLA in healthy donors. The study ran its PCR with 60 Vbeta and 13 Jbeta primers. Repertoires were generated with immunoSEQ multiplex PCR, while TCRdb's copy carries only in-frame clones and drops some. The table shows approximately 190,000 clones, with roughly 80% occurring only once. This CDR3 region has 17 residues. The junction had 6 bases not matched to a gene; V was cut back by 0 bases and J by 7 bases. Germline CDR1 reads SGHRS; CDR2 reads YFSETQ. Study-level points and caveats: Later analysis suggested most CMV-associated TCR beta chains were HLA-restricted. In an earlier analysis, in 540 or so donors, most V segments appeared productive either ~87% or ~30% of the time. Some highly shared sequence variants likely arose as a pipeline artifact.

Input material: PBMCs. This clonotype was sampled from a man between 40 and 49 years old in good health and CMV-seropositive. The chain combines TRBV5-1 with TRBJ2-2; 13 positions agree with TRBD2. The CDR3 spells CASSLARGLAGDGELFF. In nucleotides, the CDR3 is TGCGCCAGCAGCTTGGCCAGAGGACTAGCGGGGGACGGGGAGCTGTTTTTT.